Below, 6 T cell receptor beta chains from the same sample are listed, as sequenced in a study of siplizumab effects on memory and regulatory T cells. Produced via immunoSEQ multiplex PCR; TCRdb's table is partial and in-frame only. The sample records about 91,000 clones, roughly 96% being singletons. The sequenced sample consisted of naive CD4+ T cells sorted from blood. These TCRs come from a human donor in good health.

This chain links TRBV7-3 with TRBJ1-5, with D tentatively TRBD1 (5 bases). CDR1 SGHTA and CDR2 FQGTGA come from the germline V gene. The CDR3 covers 14 residues. The germline V and J ends were trimmed by 2 bases and 2 bases, with 7 bases remaining between them. CDR3 DNA sequence: TGTGCCAGCAGCTTAGAAGGGGGCAATCAGCCCCAGCATTTT. As protein: CASSLEGGNQPQHF.

The chain carries TRBV2 and TRBJ1-5; no firm D call. In germline, CDR1 is SNHLY, CDR2 FYNNEI. Trimming stripped 6 bases from V and 0 bases from J, with 12 bases between. CDR3 size: 15 residues. CDR3 coding DNA: TGTGCCAGCAGGGGGAGGGTCTATAGCAATCAGCCCCAGCATTTT. This gives the protein CASRGRVYSNQPQHF.

V usage is TRBV7-7 and J usage is TRBJ2-7; 9 nucleotides match TRBD1. Looked up from germline, CDR1 is SSHAT and CDR2 is FNYEAQ (reference sequence). The V segment lost 5 bases and the J segment 3 bases; nucleotides outside the gene matches: 5. The CDR3 runs to 14 residues. CDR3: CASSAGTGNYEQYF. The DNA of the CDR3 is TGTGCCAGCAGCGCCGGGACAGGGAACTACGAGCAGTACTTC.

The V and J genes are TRBV19 and TRBJ2-3; 8 bases are shared with TRBD2. Per germline, CDR1 LNHDA and CDR2 SQIVND (reference sequence). CDR3 length equals 15 residues. Unmatched junction bases numbered 5, after V lost 5 bases and J lost 1 base. CDR3 residues: CASSPRGAGTDTQYF. CDR3 coding DNA: TGTGCCAGTAGTCCGCGGGGGGCCGGCACAGATACGCAGTATTTT.

The chain employs TRBV7-3 and TRBJ2-5; TRBD1 matches at 8 bases. Germline lookup yields CDR1 SGHTA and CDR2 FQGTGA. The CDR3 length is 21 residues. V lost 5 bases and J lost 5; bases outside the gene matches: 28. DNA for the CDR3: TGTGCCAGCAGCCGTACTCCCCCCCTCGACCGCTTGACAGGGGTTGGGGAGACCCAGTACTTC. The encoded protein is CASSRTPPLDRLTGVGETQYF.

As for this clone: At one end, the junction sequence differs from germline, possibly due to a read error. This chain joins TRBV4-2 and TRBJ2-6; D is uncertain. In germline, CDR1 is LGHNA, CDR2 YNFKEQ. The CDR3 extends over 14 amino acids. The CDR3 nucleotides read TGTGCCGGCAGCCAGAGCTCTGGGGCCAACGTCCTGACTTTC. It is translated as CAGSQSSGANVLTF.